Shown below are 2 T cell receptor beta chains from a single sample sequenced in a study of blood T cells in healthy people across ages. Sample-barcoded 5' priming and a J-beta primer mix drove a second PCR of about 7 to 11 cycles. One entry per CDR3 protein results from TCRdb running MiXCR on the 5' RACE reads. Here the sample spans some 1.1 million distinct CDR3 sequences, more than 30% being singletons. The material sequenced was blood. Source of these receptors: a young man in good health.

This clonotype has only a few counts. The chain uses TRBV6-2 or TRBV6-3 and TRBJ1-1; a weak D match, TRBD1 (5 bases). The CDR3 is 14 amino acids. Trimming shortened V by 4 bases and J by 1 base, and 10 bases separated the two germline ends. Germline CDR1 is MNHEY and CDR2 is SVGEGT. The CDR3 DNA reads as TGTGCCAGCAGTTGGGGCATCTCGAACACTGAAGCTTTCTTT. It codes for CASSWGISNTEAFF.

This chain connects TRBV6-2 or TRBV6-3 to TRBJ1-2; D ambiguous. Trimming took 0 bases from V and 4 from J, leaving 12 bases between them. This CDR3 comprises 15 residues. Germline V gene lookup returns CDR1 MNHEY and CDR2 SVGEGT. CDR3 protein: CASSYSRATGYGYTF. The DNA of the CDR3 is TGTGCCAGCAGTTACTCACGCGCTACGGGCTATGGCTACACCTTC.